This TCR beta chain was recovered during a study of T-cell reconstitution after alpha-beta-depleted transplantation in children. Details on this clonotype: Its antigen is still unknown.

Study observations and caveats: Newly produced T cells mostly provided counts and TCRbeta diversity after one year, as hyperexpanded clones declined. Alpha-beta T cells present about two months after transplant were reported to originate from several hundred expanded graft clones. High day-60 TCRbeta diversity in some patients came from surviving recipient T cells and thymic progenitors.

Germline V gene sequence: CDR1 DFQATT, CDR2 SNEGSKA (reference sequence). Trimming pared 1 base from V and 0 bases from J, leaving 13 bases between. This CDR3 spans 16 amino acids. Construction of the TCRbeta library involved unique molecular identifiers. TCRdb independently ran MiXCR on the PCR reads; one entry per CDR3 protein. The repertoire consists of 490,000 or so distinct CDR3 sequences, with roughly 10% occurring once and the leading ten covering just over 2%. The receptor was derived from a child aged 2 to 15 with inherited bone marrow failure, due to receive a stem cell transplant. Sequences were derived from PBMCs, sampled before TCRalphabeta/CD19-depleted stem cell transplant. The rearrangement links TRBV20-1 to TRBJ2-1, with D hard to call. The CDR3 DNA is TGCAGTGCTAGAGGCCTACTGTCCAGCTCCTACAATGAGCAGTTCTTC. It yields the protein CSARGLLSSSYNEQFF.